The 19 T cell receptor beta chains presented below share a single source sample, sequenced in a study of cytotoxic CD8 clonotypes in ibrutinib-treated CLL. Libraries were prepared by immunoSEQ multiplex PCR; TCRdb keeps only in-frame clonotypes and omits some of them. Of a few thousand clones detected, 68% appear once; the ten largest clones hold approximately 44%. The sample here was PBMCs, taken before ibrutinib treatment. These receptors were collected from a human donor with chronic lymphocytic leukemia.

This clone was seen a few times. The chain is built from TRBV7-9 and TRBJ2-7, with D maybe TRBD2 (6 bases). V was trimmed by 5 bases and J by 3 bases, leaving 14 bases between them. The CDR3 has 14 residues. Germline CDR1 reads SEHNR; CDR2 reads FQNEAQ (reference sequence). CDR3 in DNA: TGTGCCAGCAGCGCAGGCGGGACGCTCTACGAGCAGTACTTC. Its protein is CASSAGGTLYEQYF. The complete variable domain, with remaining parts taken from reference TRBV7-9 and TRBJ2-7, reads DTGVSQNPRHKITKRGQNVTFRCDPISEHNRLYWYRQTLGQGPEFLTYFQNEAQLEKSRLLSDRFSAERPKGSFSTLEIQRTEQGDSAMYLCASSAGGTLYEQYFGPGTRLTVT.

This chain connects TRBV7-3 to TRBJ2-5, with TRBD1 as a possible D gene (5 bases). V was trimmed by 3 bases and J by 0 bases, leaving 5 bases between them. The CDR3 has 13 amino acids. Germline V gene sequence: CDR1 SGHTA, CDR2 FQGTGA. The CDR3 reads CASSLTDQETQYF. The CDR3 DNA reads TGTGCCAGCAGCTTGACAGACCAAGAGACCCAGTACTTC. The complete variable domain, with remaining parts taken from reference TRBV7-3 and TRBJ2-5, reads GAGVSQTPSNKVTEKGKYVELRCDPISGHTALYWYRQSLGQGPEFLIYFQGTGAADDSGLPNDRFFAVRPEGSVSTLKIQRTERGDSAVYLCASSLTDQETQYFGPGTRLLVL.

This sequence joins TRBV7-9 and TRBJ1-1; no clear D gene. Per germline, CDR1 SEHNR and CDR2 FQNEAQ (reference sequence). This CDR3 has 14 residues. V was pared by 5 bases and J by 1 base, with 11 bases between. This chain's CDR3 is CASSHPGWNTEAFF. CDR3 DNA sequence: TGTGCCAGCAGCCACCCTGGCTGGAACACTGAAGCTTTCTTT.

The chain links TRBV9 to TRBJ1-4, with D unclear. This CDR3 comprises 14 residues. Germline V gene lookup returns CDR1 SGDLS and CDR2 YYNGEE. Trimming removed 2 bases at V and 3 bases at J, with 8 bases between. CDR3 nucleotide sequence: TGTGCCAGCAGCGTCCACGGGTCTAATGAAAAACTGTTTTTT. It yields the protein CASSVHGSNEKLFF.

This clone appeared a few times. The J gene is TRBJ1-5, the V gene TRBV2, with a possible D match to TRBD1 (6 bases). The CDR3 is 14 residues long. Germline V CDR1 and CDR2: SNHLY, FYNNEI. V gave up 3 bases and J gave up 1 base, with 7 bases separating them. The CDR3 reads CASSEQGSNQPQHF. CDR3 DNA: TGTGCCAGCAGTGAGCAGGGGAGCAATCAGCCCCAGCATTTT.

The V call is TRBV9, the J call TRBJ1-4; 10 bases map to TRBD1. The CDR3 spans 15 residues. In germline, CDR1 is SGDLS, CDR2 YYNGEE. V lost 3 bases to trimming and J lost 7 bases; unmatched junction nucleotides: 6. The CDR3 loop is CASSDPGTGVEKLFF. The CDR3 DNA sequence: TGTGCCAGCAGCGACCCCGGGACAGGGGTTGAAAAACTGTTTTTT.

The chain employs TRBV5-6 and TRBJ1-1, with a tentative D call TRBD1 (5 bases). Per the germline V gene, CDR1 is SGHDT and CDR2 is YYEEEE. V was trimmed by 2 bases and J by 4 bases, leaving 12 bases between them. This CDR3 is 14 amino acids long. Written as DNA, the CDR3 is TGTGCCAGCAGCTTTACAGGAGCTGGCACTGAAGCTTTCTTT. Translated: CASSFTGAGTEAFF.

This sequence joins TRBV27 and TRBJ1-5; 8 nucleotides align to TRBD1. The CDR3 contains 15 residues. CDR1 and CDR2 from the germline V gene are MNHEY and SMNVEV (reference sequence). V gave up 4 bases and J gave up 7 bases; unmatched junction bases: 9. In DNA form, the CDR3 reads TGTGCCAGCAGTTCATACGGACAGGGAGGGCAGCCCCAGCATTTT. Protein product: CASSSYGQGGQPQHF.

This chain joins TRBV7-8 and TRBJ1-1; weak D call: TRBD1 (6 bases). Deletions cut 5 bases from V and 4 bases from J, with 23 bases between. CDR1 and CDR2 (germline): SGHVS, FQNEAQ. The CDR3 runs 17 residues. The CDR3 bases are TGTGCCAGCAGCCTCTATTCCGTGGCAGGGGATAGCACTGAAGCTTTCTTT. This encodes CASSLYSVAGDSTEAFF.

V usage is TRBV27 and J usage is TRBJ2-1; D uncertain. The CDR3 has 15 residues. V was clipped by 2 bases and J by 2 bases, with 10 bases between them. CDR1 MNHEY and CDR2 SMNVEV come from the germline V gene (reference sequence). The CDR3 region has the DNA TGTGCCAGCAGTTTAGGGCGCTACACCTACAATGAGCAGTTCTTC. Translated, it gives CASSLGRYTYNEQFF.

The V call is TRBV20-1, the J call TRBJ1-1; the D is unclear. CDR3 length: 11 residues. The V gene lost 0 bases and the J gene lost 11 bases, with 10 bases spanning the gap. Germline V gives CDR1 DFQATT, CDR2 SNEGSKA (reference sequence). In DNA form, the CDR3 reads TGCAGTGCTAGAGATCAGATACCGGCTTTCTTT. Encoded protein: CSARDQIPAFF.

This chain uses TRBV9 with TRBJ2-1, with D possibly TRBD2 on 5 matching bases. The germline gives CDR1 SGDLS, CDR2 YYNGEE. The CDR3 totals 13 residues. V lost 2 bases to trimming and J lost 8 bases, with 11 bases between them. The CDR3 loop reads CASSVGNGDEQFF. In DNA, the CDR3 is TGTGCCAGCAGCGTTGGGAACGGGGATGAGCAGTTCTTC.

This clone was counted only a few times. The chain has TRBV7-9 and TRBJ2-3; no firm D call. The V end was cut by 5 bases, the J end by 5 bases, with 8 bases between. The CDR3 totals 12 residues. CDR1 is SEHNR and CDR2 is FQNEAQ in the germline V gene (reference sequence). Here the CDR3 DNA reads TGTGCCAGCAGCCCTCTCGGAGATACGCAGTATTTT. This sequence encodes CASSPLGDTQYF.

The V call is TRBV15, the J call TRBJ1-2, with D possibly matching TRBD1 (6 bases). The germline V gene has CDR1 LNHNV and CDR2 YYDKDF (reference sequence). The V end was cut by 5 bases, the J end by 0 bases, with 10 bases between. The CDR3 is made up of 14 amino acids. CDR3: CATSVRTANYGYTF. The DNA for the CDR3 is TGTGCCACCAGCGTTAGGACAGCTAACTATGGCTACACCTTC.

For the CDR3, the DNA is TGTGCCAGCAGCAGACGTGAGTCGTACACTGAAGCTTTCTTT. It codes for CASSRRESYTEAFF. The chain uses TRBV9 and TRBJ1-1; D is undetermined. Per germline, CDR1 SGDLS and CDR2 YYNGEE. The ends were cut back, 4 bases at V and 3 bases at J, with 13 bases in the middle. The CDR3 is made up of 14 amino acids.

This chain joins TRBV7-3 and TRBJ2-1; 11 nucleotides line up with TRBD2. J gave up 8 bases and V 2 bases, and 2 bases lay outside the gene matches. CDR3 length: 14 residues. From germline, CDR1 is SGHTA and CDR2 FQGTGA. This CDR3 is CASSLSLAGDEQFF. The CDR3 DNA is TGTGCCAGCAGCTTATCACTAGCGGGGGATGAGCAGTTCTTC. The whole variable domain, remainder taken from reference TRBV7-3 and TRBJ2-1, is GAGVSQTPSNKVTEKGKYVELRCDPISGHTALYWYRQSLGQGPEFLIYFQGTGAADDSGLPNDRFFAVRPEGSVSTLKIQRTERGDSAVYLCASSLSLAGDEQFFGPGTRLTVL.

V gene TRBV6-1 combines with J gene TRBJ2-2, with D perhaps given as TRBD1 or TRBD2 (5 bases each). The V end was cut by 7 bases, the J end by 4 bases, with 13 bases between. There are 14 residues in the CDR3. Germline V lookup: CDR1 MNHNS, CDR2 SASEGT. CDR3 nucleotides: TGTGCCAGCACTGGGGGTCCCCTCACCGGGGAGCTGTTTTTT. It yields the protein CASTGGPLTGELFF.

The J gene is TRBJ1-1, the V gene TRBV9; 9 nucleotides line up with TRBD1. V lost 0 bases and J lost 5; bases outside the gene matches: 5. CDR3 length: 15 amino acids. CDR1 is SGDLS, CDR2 YYNGEE, per germline. This CDR3 reads CASSVDGTGYTEAFF. In nucleotides, the CDR3 is TGTGCCAGCAGCGTAGATGGGACAGGGTATACTGAAGCTTTCTTT.

The CDR3 loop reads CASSGGATDTQYF. The DNA of the CDR3 is TGTGCCAGCAGCGGGGGGGCGACAGATACGCAGTATTTT. V and J are TRBV11-3 and TRBJ2-3; D perhaps matches TRBD2 (7 bases). Germline V gene lookup returns CDR1 SGHNT and CDR2 YENEEA. The CDR3 sequence is 13 residues long. The V gene lost 5 bases and the J gene lost 3 bases, with 9 bases spanning the gap.